The 18 T cell receptor beta chains below were found in one sample sequenced in a study of identical twins. TCRdb re-called the 5' RACE reads through MiXCR, storing one row per CDR3 protein. This sample has 450,000 to 650,000 distinct CDR3 sequences, with about 15% found just once. The sample was also linked to a second study, of yellow fever vaccine responses in identical twins.

The sequenced material came from CD4+ T cells sorted from blood. The receptors come from a woman aged 18-29 years in good health.

This chain uses TRBV29-1 with TRBJ2-7; D is ambiguous. Germline V gene sequence: CDR1 SQVTM, CDR2 ANQGSEA. Trimming shortened V by 5 bases and J by 2 bases, and 7 bases separated the two germline ends. The CDR3 loop spans 11 amino acids. The CDR3 DNA follows: TGCAGCGTTCTCAGTACCTACGAGCAGTACTTC. As protein: CSVLSTYEQYF.

This clonotype was seen more than once but under ten times. V is TRBV24-1 and J is TRBJ2-3; 8 positions agree with TRBD2. This CDR3 is built from 13 residues. V lost 10 bases to trimming and J lost 0 bases; unmatched junction nucleotides: 2. In germline, CDR1 is KGHDR, CDR2 SFDVKD. Written as DNA, the CDR3 is TGTGCCACTAGCGGGGACAGCACAGATACGCAGTATTTT. Protein: CATSGDSTDTQYF.

This clonotype was counted a few times. This chain uses TRBV5-8 with TRBJ2-2, with D possibly TRBD1 on 6 matching bases. Germline assignment: CDR1 SGHTS and CDR2 YDEGEE. Trimming took off 2 bases at V and 6 bases at J, with 14 bases between the two ends. The CDR3 loop spans 15 amino acids. CDR3 protein: CASSFLGHHSGELFF. As DNA, the CDR3 is TGTGCCAGCAGCTTCCTGGGACACCATTCCGGGGAGCTGTTTTTT.

This chain joins TRBV5-1 and TRBJ2-3; TRBD2 aligns across 10 bases. The CDR3 extends over 22 amino acids. J was trimmed by 4 bases and V by 2 bases; bases with no gene match: 25. Per the germline V gene, CDR1 is SGHRS and CDR2 is YFSETQ. CDR3 residues: CASSFKVVASGSPTRGPDTQYF. CDR3 sequence (DNA): TGCGCCAGCAGCTTCAAGGTGGTGGCTAGCGGGAGCCCCACCCGTGGCCCAGATACGCAGTATTTT.

V is TRBV6-5 and J is TRBJ1-1; D may be TRBD1 (6 bases). There are 12 residues in the CDR3. Trimming took 6 bases from V and 10 from J, leaving 15 bases between them. Germline V gene data show CDR1 as MNHEY and CDR2 as SVGAGI. CDR3 DNA sequence: TGTGCCAGCAGCCCGGGGGGCCCCGGAGCTTTCTTT. Translated: CASSPGGPGAFF.

The rearrangement uses TRBV6-5 and TRBJ2-5, with D unresolved. The germline V gene encodes CDR1 MNHEY and CDR2 SVGAGI. This CDR3 is 14 amino acids long. Trimming removed 0 bases at V and 2 bases at J, with 7 bases between. DNA of the CDR3: TGTGCCAGCAGTTACTCGCCACAACAAGAGACCCAGTACTTC. Residues: CASSYSPQQETQYF.

The chain has TRBV4-1 and TRBJ2-1, with D possibly TRBD2 on 7 matching bases. This CDR3 region has 16 residues. Trimming removed 2 bases at V and 10 bases at J, with 21 bases between. Germline V gene data show CDR1 as MGHRA and CDR2 as YSYEKL. The CDR3 sequence: CASSQRGGIAIGEQFF. CDR3 nucleotide sequence: TGCGCCAGCAGCCAAAGGGGGGGTATCGCCATCGGGGAGCAGTTCTTC.

There are a few counts of this clonotype. V gene TRBV27 combines with J gene TRBJ2-4; D tentatively reads TRBD1 or TRBD2 (6 bases each). The CDR3 length is 13 residues. V lost 8 bases, J lost 7 bases, and 15 bases lay in between. Germline V CDR1 and CDR2: MNHEY, SMNVEV (reference sequence). In nucleotides, the CDR3 is TGTGCCAGCCGAGGGGGGATGGAGAACATTCAGTACTTC. Its protein product is CASRGGMENIQYF.

The CDR3 nucleotides are TGTGCCAGCTCACCAGCCAGTCGGGGTGAGCAGTTCTTC. This gives the protein CASSPASRGEQFF. The chain combines TRBV18 with TRBJ2-1, with D possibly being TRBD2 (5 bases). This CDR3 contains 13 residues. Per germline, CDR1 KGHSH and CDR2 LQKENI. Trimming took off 2 bases at V and 9 bases at J, with 11 bases between the two ends.

This clonotype was recorded a few times. This chain links TRBV3-1 with TRBJ1-4, with 7 positions matching TRBD1. CDR1 and CDR2 from the germline V gene are LGHDT and YNNKEL (reference sequence). The CDR3 spans 15 residues. With 6 bases clipped from V and 0 bases from J, the junction kept 4 bases outside the gene matches. The chain's CDR3 is CASRRTGATNEKLFF. In DNA form, the CDR3 reads TGTGCCAGCAGGCGGACAGGCGCAACTAATGAAAAACTGTTTTTT.

This clonotype was seen more than once but under ten times. The J gene is TRBJ2-4, the V gene TRBV14, with 9 bases fitting TRBD1. Germline assignment: CDR1 SGHDN and CDR2 FVKESK. The J segment lost 7 bases and the V segment lost 3 bases, leaving 10 bases of the junction unmatched. CDR3 size: 16 residues. In nucleotides, the CDR3 is TGTGCCAGCAGCCAGCACCGGGACAGGGATATGAACATTCAGTACTTC. Amino acid sequence: CASSQHRDRDMNIQYF.

A few counts support this clonotype. This chain connects TRBV5-1 to TRBJ2-3, with D perhaps matching TRBD2 (5 bases). The CDR3 covers 17 residues. The germline V gene has CDR1 SGHRS and CDR2 YFSETQ. The V end lost 0 bases, the J end lost 3 bases, and 17 bases lay between the germline ends. The CDR3 DNA reads TGCGCCAGCAGCTTGGCAGCTGGCGGGTTAGGTACAGATACGCAGTATTTT. Amino acid sequence: CASSLAAGGLGTDTQYF. Variable domain in full (rest from reference TRBV5-1 and TRBJ2-3): KAGVTQTPRYLIKTRGQQVTLSCSPISGHRSVSWYQQTPGQGLQFLFEYFSETQRNKGNFPGRFSGRQFSNSRSEMNVSTLELGDSALYLCASSLAAGGLGTDTQYFGPGTRLTVL.

There are a few counts of this clonotype. This sequence joins TRBV5-1 and TRBJ2-1; a possible D gene is TRBD2 (6 bases). The germline V and J ends were trimmed by 4 bases and 0 bases, with 17 bases remaining between them. CDR1 and CDR2 (germline): SGHRS, YFSETQ. CDR3 length: 17 residues. CDR3 sequence (DNA): TGCGCCAGCAGCGACGGAGGGCTAACCCGCTCCTACAATGAGCAGTTCTTC. Its protein product is CASSDGGLTRSYNEQFF.

The V and J genes are TRBV18 and TRBJ2-7, with 8 bases lining up with TRBD1. CDR3 length: 14 residues. V shed 4 bases and J 2 bases; nucleotides not matched to a gene: 4. Germline CDR1 is KGHSH and CDR2 is LQKENI. CDR3 loop: CASSQRQGPYEQYV. The DNA for the CDR3 is TGTGCCAGCTCACAGCGACAGGGGCCCTACGAGCAGTACGTC.

This clonotype was seen more than once but under ten times. The genes are TRBV20-1 and TRBJ2-2, with D tentatively TRBD2 (6 bases). The CDR3 runs to 14 residues. Germline V CDR1 and CDR2: DFQATT, SNEGSKA (reference sequence). V was clipped by 5 bases and J by 4 bases, with 14 bases between them. CDR3 bases: TGCAGTGCTTTTAAGGGAGGCACCACCGGGGAGCTGTTTTTT. Translated, it gives CSAFKGGTTGELFF.

This clonotype showed up just a few times. The chain carries TRBV18 and TRBJ2-7; 7 bases are shared with TRBD2. Germline V gives CDR1 KGHSH, CDR2 LQKENI. The V and J ends lost 6 bases and 3 bases, in that order; junction bases with no gene match: 8. The CDR3 has 14 amino acids. DNA for the CDR3: TGTGCCAGCTCCCCCTTGGGGGGGGGCTACGAGCAGTACTTC. As protein: CASSPLGGGYEQYF.

This clonotype was detected a few times. The chain uses TRBV29-1 and TRBJ2-3; the match to TRBD2 covers 7 bases. The CDR3 runs 13 residues. Trimming cost V 4 bases and J 2 bases; bases outside gene matches: 3. Germline V gene data show CDR1 as SQVTM and CDR2 as ANQGSEA. The CDR3: CSVAAGTTDTQYF. As DNA, the CDR3 is TGCAGCGTTGCAGCGGGAACCACAGATACGCAGTATTTT.

V and J are TRBV18 and TRBJ2-1; the D gene is possibly TRBD1 (6 bases). The CDR3 runs to 14 residues. Germline V lookup: CDR1 KGHSH, CDR2 LQKENI. V was cut by 5 bases and J by 9 bases, with 17 bases left in between. The CDR3 loop is CASSAGTLLVEQFF. The DNA of the CDR3 is TGTGCCAGCTCAGCCGGGACACTTCTTGTTGAGCAGTTCTTC.